The entry that follows covers one TCR beta chain sequence. The sample originates from a study of T cell changes during pregnancy in multiple sclerosis. This table comes from immunoSEQ multiplex PCR, and its TCRdb copy is limited to in-frame clones, with some not included. Of under 100,000 clones listed, 75% to 95% are singletons. Deletions cut 1 base from V and 8 bases from J, with 18 bases between. This CDR3 is built from 15 residues. Germline lookup yields CDR1 SGHRS and CDR2 YFSETQ. The receptor was derived from a female donor in good health, enrolled as a control in a pregnancy study. Sequences were derived from peripheral blood, sampled in the first trimester of pregnancy. This chain links TRBV5-1 with TRBJ1-2, with D possibly TRBD1 on 6 matching bases. CDR3 region: CASSLSVSGGAGYTF. The DNA of the CDR3 is TGCGCCAGCAGCTTGTCTGTTAGTGGGGGGGCCGGCTACACCTTC.